This entry concerns a single TCR beta chain. CDR3 length: 14 residues. The V segment lost 4 bases and the J segment 6 bases; nucleotides outside the gene matches: 8. Germline V lookup: CDR1 LNHNV, CDR2 YYDKDF (reference sequence). This sample was taken from a study of shared clonotypes between healthy human individuals. Sequencing used immunoSEQ multiplex PCR; TCRdb keeps in-frame clones, though not all of them. This table has about 690,000 clones, around 91% appearing once. Sequencing was done on a sample of memory CD8+ T cells from PBMCs. The sample's subset: CD45RO+ cells pooled with CCR7-negative TemRA cells. The V gene is TRBV15, the J gene TRBJ2-7, with 8 bases fitting TRBD2. The receptor was isolated from a man aged 18 to 29 in good health. Some clones in this sample may be carry-over from other donors' samples. The CDR3 DNA sequence: TGTGCCACCAGCATGGGCCGGGAGGGCCGCGAGCAGTACTTC. Encoded protein: CATSMGREGREQYF.